A selection of T cell receptor beta chains follows, all from one sample in a study of blood T cells in healthy people across ages. From the 5' RACE reads, TCRdb called clonotypes with MiXCR, one entry per CDR3 protein. This table holds about 620,000 distinct CDR3 sequences, roughly half found once. The sequencing sample was made of blood. The origin of the receptors is an elderly woman in good health. The CDR3 runs from the conserved cysteine through the conserved F or W. D genes are given only for firm matches. Only some rows state a clone size, as once, few, many or a class for expanded clones.

V: TRBV3-1
size: .
D: TRBD1
J: TRBJ2-4
CDR3: CASSQGMGQGRKNIQYF
DNA: TGTGCCAGCAGCCAAGGTATGGGACAGGGAAGAAAAAACATTCAGTACTTC

V: TRBV5-1
size: few
D: .
J: TRBJ1-5
CDR3: CASREGAASEPQHF
DNA: TGCGCCAGCAGGGAGGGTGCGGCGTCGGAGCCCCAGCATTTT

V: TRBV7-8
size: .
D: .
J: TRBJ2-3
CDR3: CASSFTRGASTDTQYF
DNA: TGTGCCAGCAGCTTTACCCGGGGGGCAAGCACAGATACGCAGTATTTT

V: TRBV3-1
size: .
D: TRBD1
J: TRBJ1-2
CDR3: CASSRSDRGDYGYTF
DNA: TGTGCCAGCAGCCGTTCGGACAGGGGGGACTATGGCTACACCTTC

V: TRBV28
size: .
D: TRBD2
J: TRBJ2-7
CDR3: CASSLLKREPGEQYF
DNA: TGTGCCAGCAGTTTGCTTAAGCGGGAGCCAGGCGAGCAGTACTTC

V: TRBV9
size: .
D: .
J: TRBJ2-2
CDR3: CASSQQNTGELFF
DNA: TGTGCCAGCAGCCAACAAAACACCGGGGAGCTGTTTTTT

V: TRBV29-1
size: .
D: .
J: TRBJ2-3
CDR3: CSVGLVQDTQYF
DNA: TGCAGCGTTGGGTTAGTCCAGGATACGCAGTATTTT

V: TRBV12-3/TRBV12-4
size: many
D: .
J: TRBJ2-1
CDR3: CASSPEPSNNEQFF
DNA: TGTGCCAGCAGTCCAGAGCCAAGTAACAATGAGCAGTTCTTC

V: TRBV12-3/TRBV12-4
size: .
D: .
J: TRBJ2-2
CDR3: CASSWRQNTGELFF
DNA: TGTGCCAGCAGTTGGAGGCAAAACACCGGGGAGCTGTTTTTT

V: TRBV29-1
size: .
D: .
J: TRBJ2-3
CDR3: CSATLVTDTQYF
DNA: TGCAGCGCCACTCTCGTAACAGATACGCAGTATTTT

V: TRBV20-1
size: .
D: .
J: TRBJ2-5
CDR3: CSASTWGRGETQYF
DNA: TGCAGTGCTTCAACCTGGGGGCGAGGAGAGACCCAGTACTTC

V: TRBV3-1
size: .
D: TRBD1
J: TRBJ2-7
CDR3: CASGQGTALSSYNEQYF
DNA: TGTGCCAGCGGCCAAGGGACAGCCCTGAGCTCCTACAATGAGCAGTACTTC

V: TRBV27
size: many
D: .
J: TRBJ2-7
CDR3: CASSLSGDSYEQYF
DNA: TGTGCCAGCAGTTTATCAGGGGATTCCTACGAGCAGTACTTC

V: TRBV20-1
size: .
D: .
J: TRBJ1-2
CDR3: CSAFLPDNGPYGYTF
DNA: TGCAGTGCCTTCCTCCCAGACAACGGCCCCTATGGCTACACCTTC

V: TRBV25-1
size: .
D: .
J: TRBJ2-3
CDR3: CASSALTYDTQYF
DNA: TGTGCCAGCAGTGCCTTGACGTACGATACGCAGTATTTT

V: TRBV11-1
size: many
D: TRBD1
J: TRBJ2-3
CDR3: CASNPGGAVWTDTQYF
DNA: TGTGCCAGCAACCCAGGGGGCGCGGTTTGGACAGATACGCAGTATTTT

V: TRBV4-1
size: .
D: .
J: TRBJ1-1
CDR3: CASSQVGKNTEAFF
DNA: TGCGCCAGCAGCCAAGTGGGCAAGAACACTGAAGCTTTCTTT

V: TRBV20-1
size: once
D: .
J: TRBJ2-1
CDR3: CSASYTGGPVNEQFF
DNA: TGCAGTGCTAGCTATACCGGAGGGCCGGTGAATGAGCAGTTCTTC

V: TRBV20-1
size: .
D: .
J: TRBJ2-1
CDR3: CSAGGYNEQFF
DNA: TGCAGTGCAGGAGGCTACAATGAGCAGTTCTTC

V: TRBV27
size: few
D: .
J: TRBJ2-2
CDR3: CASSLKADLAGELFF
DNA: TGTGCCAGCAGTTTAAAGGCGGACCTCGCCGGGGAGCTGTTTTTT

V: TRBV4-2
size: once
D: .
J: TRBJ1-1
CDR3: CASSQVQQGDQAFF
DNA: TGTGCCAGCAGCCAAGTACAGCAGGGTGACCAAGCTTTCTTT

V: TRBV18
size: .
D: .
J: TRBJ1-6
CDR3: CASSGGEAANSPLHF
DNA: TGTGCCAGCTCGGGGGGGGAGGCCGCCAATTCACCCCTCCACTTT

V: TRBV19
size: .
D: .
J: TRBJ2-1
CDR3: CASSRRSGMRDNEQFF
DNA: TGTGCCAGTAGCCGCCGTTCTGGCATGAGAGACAATGAGCAGTTCTTC

V: TRBV5-1
size: few
D: .
J: TRBJ2-3
CDR3: CASSLVGGIRDTQYF
DNA: TGCGCCAGCAGCTTGGTTGGGGGCATAAGAGATACGCAGTATTTT

V: TRBV6-6
size: .
D: .
J: TRBJ2-3
CDR3: CASQRGESTDTQYF
DNA: TGTGCCTCCCAACGAGGGGAGAGCACAGATACGCAGTATTTT

V: TRBV5-5
size: .
D: .
J: TRBJ2-5
CDR3: CASSESRGSKTQYF
DNA: TGTGCCAGCAGCGAATCCAGGGGATCGAAGACCCAGTACTTC

V: TRBV11-2
size: many
D: .
J: TRBJ2-5
CDR3: CASSRTGMQETQYF
DNA: TGTGCCAGCAGCCGCACAGGGATGCAAGAGACCCAGTACTTC

V: TRBV20-1
size: .
D: .
J: TRBJ2-1
CDR3: CSARVLGGTVYNEQFF
DNA: TGCAGTGCTAGAGTATTGGGCGGGACCGTATACAATGAGCAGTTCTTC

V: TRBV27
size: few
D: TRBD1
J: TRBJ1-1
CDR3: CASSHYRDSSGTEAFF
DNA: TGTGCCAGTTCACATTACCGGGACAGCTCGGGGACTGAAGCTTTCTTT

V: TRBV24-1
size: .
D: .
J: TRBJ2-3
CDR3: CATSDPRNSHTQYF
DNA: TGTGCCACCAGTGATCCTCGGAACTCTCATACGCAGTATTTT

V: TRBV9
size: .
D: .
J: TRBJ2-2
CDR3: CASSVVGVPGELFF
DNA: TGTGCCAGCAGCGTAGTAGGGGTTCCCGGGGAGCTGTTTTTT

V: TRBV12-3/TRBV12-4
size: .
D: .
J: TRBJ2-4
CDR3: CASGLGLAKNIQYF
DNA: TGTGCCAGCGGCCTCGGGTTAGCCAAAAACATTCAGTACTTC

V: TRBV3-1
size: .
D: TRBD1
J: TRBJ2-1
CDR3: CASSLRLLRQGDNEQFF
DNA: TGTGCCAGCAGCCTTCGATTGTTGAGACAGGGCGACAATGAGCAGTTCTTC

V: TRBV20-1
size: .
D: TRBD1
J: TRBJ1-5
CDR3: CSAPDRGRNQPQHF
DNA: TGCAGTGCCCCGGACAGGGGGCGTAATCAGCCCCAGCATTTT

V: TRBV7-2
size: .
D: .
J: TRBJ2-4
CDR3: CASSVGWGNIQYF
DNA: TGTGCCAGCAGCGTAGGTTGGGGAAACATTCAGTACTTC

V: TRBV7-8
size: once
D: TRBD2
J: TRBJ2-3
CDR3: CASSLLAGADTDTQYF
DNA: TGTGCCAGCAGCTTATTAGCGGGGGCTGACACAGATACGCAGTATTTT

V: TRBV30
size: few
D: .
J: TRBJ2-1
CDR3: CAWRIRNSYNEQFF
DNA: TGTGCCTGGAGGATTCGGAACTCCTACAATGAGCAGTTCTTC